The 26 T cell receptor beta chains presented below share a single source sample, sequenced in a study of T-cell memory formation after mild COVID-19. TCRdb fed the 5' RACE reads into MiXCR, producing one record per CDR3 protein. Here the sample spans around 340,000 distinct CDR3 sequences, around 15% being singletons. The sequenced sample was PBMCs or a T cell subset sorted from them (not recorded which). Every receptor here comes from a man between 18 and 35 years old who had mild COVID-19 (a few samples of this study predate the infection). Cell type and time point are not known.

J is TRBJ2-7 and V is TRBV11-2; possible D gene TRBD1, 6 bases. Germline V gene data show CDR1 as SGHAT and CDR2 as FQNNGV. The CDR3 runs 15 residues. Trimming cost V 0 bases and J 2 bases, with 11 bases left between them. CDR3 sequence reads: CASSLDRDIPYEQYV. DNA of the CDR3: TGTGCCAGCAGCTTAGATAGGGACATTCCCTACGAGCAGTACGTC.

This chain uses TRBV7-2 with TRBJ2-1, with 8 positions matching TRBD2. The ends lost 1 base at V and 7 bases at J; junction bases unmatched: 6. CDR3 size: 15 residues. The V gene's germline CDR1 is SGHTA and CDR2 FQGNSA. CDR3 protein: CASSLGGGWLNEQFF. In nucleotides, the CDR3 is TGTGCCAGCAGCTTAGGCGGGGGGTGGTTAAATGAGCAGTTCTTC.

J is TRBJ1-2 and V is TRBV7-9; 7 bases are a match to TRBD1. CDR1 SEHNR and CDR2 FQNEAQ come from the germline V gene (reference sequence). The CDR3 loop spans 13 amino acids. V gave up 3 bases and J gave up 3 bases; unmatched junction bases: 1. The DNA of the CDR3 is TGTGCCAGCAGCTTTGGGACAGACTATGGCTACACCTTC. Its translation: CASSFGTDYGYTF.

CDR3 amino acids: CASSQAESARSYGYTF. The CDR3 DNA is TGCGCCAGCAGCCAAGCAGAGTCAGCCCGGAGCTATGGCTACACCTTC. The rearrangement links TRBV4-1 to TRBJ1-2; no reliable D call. The CDR3 is 16 residues long. CDR1 and CDR2 from the germline V gene are MGHRA and YSYEKL. Trimming took 1 base from V and 4 from J, leaving 16 bases between them.

This clonotype was recorded only once. This chain uses TRBV6-5 with TRBJ1-1; TRBD1 is a possible D gene (5 bases). Germline lookup yields CDR1 MNHEY and CDR2 SVGAGI. Between the trimmed V and J ends, which lost 6 bases and 0 bases, there was a span of 20 bases. CDR3 size: 17 residues. The CDR3: CASSFGHGVSMNTEAFF. The DNA of the CDR3 is TGTGCCAGCAGCTTCGGACATGGGGTGAGCATGAACACTGAAGCTTTCTTT.

This clonotype was counted between two and nine times. The V and J genes are TRBV5-1 and TRBJ2-3; D remains ambiguous. This CDR3 is built from 15 residues. From germline, CDR1 is SGHRS and CDR2 YFSETQ. Trimming removed 0 bases at V and 1 base at J, with 9 bases between. CDR3 coding DNA: TGCGCCAGCAGCTTGGGTGGAACAGGCACAGATACGCAGTATTTT. Translated: CASSLGGTGTDTQYF.

V usage is TRBV4-2 and J usage is TRBJ1-1, with D hard to call. V was clipped by 0 bases and J by 0 bases, with 5 bases between them. This CDR3 has 14 residues. Germline values: CDR1 LGHNA, CDR2 YNFKEQ. DNA for the CDR3: TGTGCCAGCAGCCAAGACACGATGAACACTGAAGCTTTCTTT. This translates into CASSQDTMNTEAFF.

J is TRBJ2-3 and V is TRBV29-1; 8 nucleotides match TRBD2. The CDR3 has 14 residues. V lost 6 bases and J lost 5; bases outside the gene matches: 10. Germline assignment: CDR1 SQVTM and CDR2 ANQGSEA. The CDR3, as DNA: TGCAGCGTGGGGGGGACTAGTCGAGGAGATACGCAGTATTTT. This translates into CSVGGTSRGDTQYF.

This clonotype was picked up a small number of times. The chain employs TRBV4-1 and TRBJ1-3, with D uncertain. This CDR3 has 15 residues. Trimming left V 1 base short and J 3 bases short, with 10 bases between. Germline V gene sequence: CDR1 MGHRA, CDR2 YSYEKL. The chain's CDR3 is CASSQGPLVGNTIYF. As DNA, the CDR3 is TGCGCCAGCAGCCAAGGGCCGCTAGTTGGAAACACCATATATTTT.

The chain has TRBV2 and TRBJ2-7, with D possibly matching TRBD2 (5 bases). The CDR3 totals 14 residues. Germline V CDR1 and CDR2: SNHLY, FYNNEI. The V gene lost 1 base and the J gene lost 5 bases, with 12 bases spanning the gap. CDR3 DNA sequence: TGTGCCAGCAGTGAAGGTATAGGGAGAGACGAGCAGTACGTC. Its protein product is CASSEGIGRDEQYV.

This clonotype was recorded a few times. This chain links TRBV9 with TRBJ1-1; tentatively, D is TRBD1 (5 bases). CDR3 length: 13 amino acids. The V gene lost 0 bases and the J gene lost 5 bases, with 8 bases spanning the gap. Looked up from germline, CDR1 is SGDLS and CDR2 is YYNGEE. For the CDR3, the DNA is TGTGCCAGCAGCGTAGGGGGGAGAACTGAAGCTTTCTTT. This codes for CASSVGGRTEAFF.

The rearrangement joins TRBV18 to TRBJ2-3; no clear D. The germline V gene has CDR1 KGHSH and CDR2 LQKENI. The germline V and J ends were trimmed by 4 bases and 2 bases, with 13 bases remaining between them. This CDR3 has 15 residues. The CDR3 is CASSRLASNTDTQYF. The CDR3 DNA reads as TGTGCCAGCTCACGTCTGGCCTCCAACACAGATACGCAGTATTTT.

This chain uses TRBV29-1 with TRBJ2-1, with no clear D. Trimming removed 1 base at V and 4 bases at J, with 17 bases between. This CDR3 has 16 amino acids. Per the germline V gene, CDR1 is SQVTM and CDR2 is ANQGSEA. CDR3 coding DNA: TGCAGCGTTGAAGGGGAAGTGCGACAAATATACAATGAGCAGTTCTTC. This codes for CSVEGEVRQIYNEQFF.

The rearrangement links TRBV28 to TRBJ1-2; 7 bases are a match to TRBD1. The CDR3 contains 16 residues. Trimming cost V 0 bases and J 6 bases; bases outside gene matches: 10. Germline assignment: CDR1 MDHEN and CDR2 SYDVKM. The CDR3 spells CASSLWGQGDADGYTF. The CDR3 DNA reads as TGTGCCAGCAGTTTATGGGGGCAGGGGGATGCGGATGGCTACACCTTC.

The CDR3 is CASSLISDAGEKLFF. CDR3 in DNA: TGCGCCAGCAGCTTGATCTCGGATGCAGGTGAAAAACTGTTTTTT. This sequence joins TRBV5-1 and TRBJ1-4; D is unclear. CDR1 is SGHRS and CDR2 is YFSETQ in the germline V gene. The V gene lost 1 base and the J gene lost 7 bases, with 14 bases spanning the gap. The CDR3 contains 15 residues.

This clonotype showed up just a few times. The chain has TRBV27 and TRBJ1-5, with D possibly being TRBD1 (6 bases). The CDR3 length is 16 residues. Germline V gene lookup returns CDR1 MNHEY and CDR2 SMNVEV (reference sequence). Trimming took off 1 base at V and 2 bases at J, with 12 bases between the two ends. The CDR3 sequence: CASSLLGAGGNQPQHF. CDR3 in DNA: TGTGCCAGCAGTTTATTGGGGGCGGGGGGCAATCAGCCCCAGCATTTT.

This clonotype has ten or more counts. This chain connects TRBV5-6 to TRBJ2-1; 11 positions agree with TRBD1. In germline, CDR1 is SGHDT, CDR2 YYEEEE. The CDR3 has 16 residues. Trimming at V came to 4 bases and at J to 6 bases, leaving 9 bases not matched to a gene. In nucleotides, the CDR3 is TGTGCCAGCAGCAATTCTCCCGGGACAGGGGGCAATGAGCAGTTCTTC. This sequence encodes CASSNSPGTGGNEQFF.

This clonotype was detected a few times. The chain carries TRBV4-1 and TRBJ2-7, with D possibly matching TRBD1 (6 bases). The ends were cut back, 3 bases at V and 4 bases at J, with 16 bases in the middle. The CDR3 runs 15 residues. The germline V gene encodes CDR1 MGHRA and CDR2 YSYEKL. Written as DNA, the CDR3 is TGCGCCAGCAGCCATTCCGCGGCAGGGGAATACGAGCAGTACTTC. This codes for CASSHSAAGEYEQYF.

The chain is built from TRBV5-1 and TRBJ1-2; the match to TRBD1 covers 9 bases. V dropped 5 bases and J dropped 3; count of bases not matched to a gene: 5. The CDR3 is made up of 14 amino acids. Germline CDR1 is SGHRS and CDR2 is YFSETQ. Written as DNA, the CDR3 is TGCGCCAGCAGTGAACAGGGGGCGGACTATGGCTACACCTTC. It specifies CASSEQGADYGYTF.

This clonotype was seen only a few times. CDR3 in DNA: TGTGCCAGCAGTCCGATAGGGACTAGTGTAGATACGCAGTATTTT. Translating it yields CASSPIGTSVDTQYF. This sequence joins TRBV27 and TRBJ2-3; 8 bases match TRBD2. Per the germline V gene, CDR1 is MNHEY and CDR2 is SMNVEV (reference sequence). There are 15 residues in the CDR3. V shed 5 bases and J 5 bases; nucleotides not matched to a gene: 9.

V and J are TRBV11-1 and TRBJ2-7; TRBD2 is a possible D gene (6 bases). This CDR3 is 13 amino acids long. From germline, CDR1 is SGHAT and CDR2 FQDESV (reference sequence). V was pared by 3 bases and J by 7 bases, with 13 bases between. CDR3 sequence (DNA): TGTGCCAGCAGCTTCACGGTGGGGGGTGAGCAGTACGTC. It yields the protein CASSFTVGGEQYV.

The chain joins TRBV5-1 to TRBJ2-6; no reliable D call. CDR1 is SGHRS, CDR2 YFSETQ, per germline. Trimming stripped 3 bases from V and 1 base from J, with 26 bases between. This CDR3 has 21 amino acids. In DNA, the CDR3 is TGCGCCAGCAGCTCACTCCGAACCGGCAGAGAAATGTCTTCTGGGGCCAACGTCCTGACTTTC. It codes for CASSSLRTGREMSSGANVLTF.

This clonotype came up a few times. The V gene is TRBV6-5, the J gene TRBJ1-1; D remains ambiguous. V was clipped by 6 bases and J by 1 base, with 12 bases between them. Germline assignment: CDR1 MNHEY and CDR2 SVGAGI. The CDR3 contains 14 residues. The DNA of the CDR3 is TGTGCCAGCAGACTGGACTCTTCGAACACTGAAGCTTTCTTT. Protein product: CASRLDSSNTEAFF.

This sequence joins TRBV20-1 and TRBJ2-1, with 7 nucleotides matching TRBD2. Unmatched junction bases numbered 13, after V lost 8 bases and J lost 9 bases. Germline assignment: CDR1 DFQATT and CDR2 SNEGSKA (reference sequence). The CDR3 runs 13 residues. The CDR3 coding sequence is TGCAGTCCGAGGGGAGGGGTAAACGGTGAGCAGTTCTTC. Protein product: CSPRGGVNGEQFF.

This chain links TRBV6-6 with TRBJ1-2; maybe TRBD1 (6 bases). CDR1 MNHNY and CDR2 SVGAGI come from the germline V gene (reference sequence). V was cut by 7 bases and J by 2 bases, with 14 bases left in between. The CDR3 consists of 14 residues. CDR3 region: CASIDRDRNYGYTF. In nucleotides, the CDR3 is TGTGCCAGCATAGATCGCGACAGGAACTATGGCTACACCTTC.

The CDR3 DNA sequence: TGTGCCAGCAGCTTAGCCCCCCGGGGGGTTGGAGGGGGCTACACCTTC. It is translated as CASSLAPRGVGGGYTF. This sequence joins TRBV7-8 and TRBJ1-2, with a tentative D call TRBD1 (5 bases). Looked up from germline, CDR1 is SGHVS and CDR2 is FQNEAQ. V lost 0 bases and J 8 bases, leaving 19 bases between the germline ends. This CDR3 contains 16 residues.